This TCR beta chain was identified in a study of cytomegalovirus exposure and HLA in healthy donors. The V and J ends lost 4 bases and 7 bases, in that order; junction bases with no gene match: 13. The germline V gene encodes CDR1 LGHNA and CDR2 YNFKEQ. This CDR3 has 17 residues. This clone was seen only a few times. The PCR employed 60 Vbeta primers together with 13 Jbeta primers. Sequenced by immunoSEQ multiplex PCR; TCRdb stores in-frame clones only, minus some. Here the sample spans fewer than 150,000 clones, roughly 80% being singletons. Input material: PBMCs. The V call is TRBV4-2, the J call TRBJ2-1, with 10 bases identical to TRBD2. The origin of this receptor is a male donor in good health and CMV-seronegative. This CDR3 is CASSPRVSGGTANEQFF. In nucleotides, the CDR3 is TGTGCCAGCAGCCCTCGCGTTAGCGGGGGGACAGCGAATGAGCAGTTCTTC.